This entry lists 30 T cell receptor beta chains sequenced from one sample in a study of response to subunit inactivated influenza vaccine. TCRdb re-called the RT-PCR reads through MiXCR, storing one row per CDR3 protein. The table has about 300,000 distinct CDR3 sequences, approximately 23% seen once. The specimen comprised PBMCs from blood, sampled less than 22 months after vaccination. The receptors here all came from a man aged 50 to 75 who received an inactivated influenza vaccine.

This clonotype was counted only a few times. This sequence joins TRBV7-9 and TRBJ1-2; D remains ambiguous. This CDR3 is built from 15 residues. Trimming pared 7 bases from V and 6 bases from J, leaving 21 bases between. The germline V gene has CDR1 SEHNR and CDR2 FQNEAQ (reference sequence). CDR3 sequence: CASNFPRAIGHGYTF. The CDR3, as DNA: TGTGCCAGCAACTTCCCTAGAGCAATAGGCCATGGCTACACCTTC.

This clonotype was seen a few times. The rearrangement links TRBV7-9 to TRBJ2-7; TRBD1 or TRBD2 may be the D gene (5 bases each). The CDR3 contains 13 residues. Germline CDR1 and CDR2: SEHNR and FQNEAQ (reference sequence). The V gene lost 4 bases and the J gene lost 2 bases, with 9 bases spanning the gap. CDR3 sequence (DNA): TGTGCCAGCAGCTCCCAGGGACCCTACGAGCAGTACTTC. This translates into CASSSQGPYEQYF.

In this sample, this clonotype turned up a few times. The rearrangement joins TRBV7-8 to TRBJ1-1; 12 positions agree with TRBD1. Per germline, CDR1 SGHVS and CDR2 FQNEAQ. The V and J ends lost 1 base and 4 bases, in that order; junction bases with no gene match: 4. CDR3 length: 16 amino acids. Here the CDR3 DNA reads TGTGCCAGCAGCTTAGGACGGGGACAGGGGGCCACTGAAGCTTTCTTT. Translated, it gives CASSLGRGQGATEAFF. The full variable domain, completed using reference TRBV7-8 and TRBJ1-1, is GAGVSQSPRYKVAKRGQDVALRCDPISGHVSLFWYQQALGQGPEFLTYFQNEAQLDKSGLPSDRFFAERPEGSVSTLKIQRTQQEDSAVYLCASSLGRGQGATEAFFGQGTRLTVV.

V gene TRBV5-6 combines with J gene TRBJ1-2, with D tentatively TRBD1 (6 bases). The ends were cut back, 2 bases at V and 8 bases at J, with 22 bases in the middle. The germline gives CDR1 SGHDT, CDR2 YYEEEE. This CDR3 contains 16 residues. The CDR3 bases are TGTGCCAGCAGCTTAGGTCCCAGGGGCGCCTCGAGCGGCTACACCTTC. Protein: CASSLGPRGASSGYTF.

The rearrangement links TRBV12-3 or TRBV12-4 to TRBJ2-2; D possibly matches TRBD1 or TRBD2 (5 bases each). There are 14 residues in the CDR3. V was trimmed by 4 bases and J by 8 bases, leaving 14 bases between them. The CDR3 sequence: CASSWDPGSGELFF. The CDR3 nucleotides read TGTGCCAGCAGTTGGGACCCCGGATCTGGGGAGCTGTTTTTT.

Worth noting for this clonotype: At one of its ends the junction is not consistent with the germline gene, which may arise from a read error. The V and J genes are TRBV6-5 and TRBJ2-7, with D perhaps assigned TRBD1 or TRBD2 (6 bases each). CDR1 is MNHEY, CDR2 SVGAGI, per germline. The CDR3 has 16 residues. The CDR3 DNA reads TGTGCCAACAGTTACTCGAAAACAGGGACTTCCTACGAGCAGTACTTC. Translating it yields CANSYSKTGTSYEQYF.

The V and J genes are TRBV20-1 and TRBJ1-3, with 7 bases lining up with TRBD1. The CDR3 has 15 residues. The germline V gene encodes CDR1 DFQATT and CDR2 SNEGSKA (reference sequence). V lost 6 bases, J lost 4 bases, and 12 bases stayed unmatched. The CDR3 DNA is TGCAGTGCCCCGGTAAGGGGGCTAATGGGAAACACCATATATTTT. Its protein is CSAPVRGLMGNTIYF.

The chain couples TRBV15 to TRBJ2-2; tentatively, D is TRBD1 (5 bases). Per germline, CDR1 LNHNV and CDR2 YYDKDF (reference sequence). The CDR3 spans 14 residues. The V end lost 0 bases, the J end lost 7 bases, and 9 bases lay between the germline ends. In DNA, the CDR3 is TGTGCCACCAGCAGAGATCAGGGAATCGGGGAGCTGTTTTTT. It specifies CATSRDQGIGELFF. Variable domain in full (rest from reference TRBV15 and TRBJ2-2): DAMVIQNPRYQVTQFGKPVTLSCSQTLNHNVMYWYQQKSSQAPKLLFHYYDKDFNNEADTPDNFQSRRPNTSFCFLDIRSPGLGDTAMYLCATSRDQGIGELFFGEGSRLTVL.

This clonotype was picked up a small number of times. This chain joins TRBV6-1 and TRBJ2-3, with TRBD1 matching 8 bases. CDR1 MNHNS and CDR2 SASEGT come from the germline V gene. The junction had 3 bases not matched to a gene; V was cut back by 8 bases and J by 2 bases. The CDR3 is made up of 13 amino acids. As DNA, the CDR3 is TGTGCCAGCGACAGGGGCTACACAGATACGCAGTATTTT. Amino acids: CASDRGYTDTQYF.

This clonotype was observed many times. The chain joins TRBV29-1 to TRBJ1-1; D perhaps matches TRBD1 (5 bases). The CDR3 has 13 amino acids. Germline values: CDR1 SQVTM, CDR2 ANQGSEA. Trimming removed 3 bases from V and 1 base from J, with 9 bases in between. CDR3 DNA sequence: TGCAGCGTTGATGGAGGGGAGAACACTGAAGCTTTCTTT. Residues: CSVDGGENTEAFF.

The chain uses TRBV4-1 and TRBJ1-4; no reliable D call. The CDR3 runs 13 residues. Germline-derived CDR1 and CDR2 are MGHRA and YSYEKL. Trimming pared 0 bases from V and 12 bases from J, leaving 11 bases between. As DNA, the CDR3 is TGCGCCAGCAGCCAAGATCGGGGAAGGCAACTGTTTTTT. It encodes CASSQDRGRQLFF.

The rearrangement uses TRBV11-2 and TRBJ2-5, with D possibly called TRBD1 or TRBD2 (6 bases each). CDR3 length equals 19 residues. V was shortened by 5 bases and J by 5 bases, with 30 bases between the two germline ends. The germline gives CDR1 SGHAT, CDR2 FQNNGV. The CDR3 loop is CASSPQGFLANLYRETQYF. The CDR3 bases are TGTGCCAGCAGCCCCCAGGGGTTTCTAGCGAACCTCTATCGGGAGACCCAGTACTTC.

V gene TRBV12-3 or TRBV12-4 combines with J gene TRBJ1-3, with D uncertain. This CDR3 is built from 15 residues. V shed 5 bases and J shed 3 bases, with 14 bases lying between them. This CDR3 is CASSPDWPLGNTIYF. The CDR3 DNA reads as TGTGCCAGCAGTCCCGACTGGCCTCTTGGAAACACCATATATTTT.

The chain recombines TRBV5-1 with TRBJ2-2; 12 nucleotides agree with TRBD2. J was trimmed by 4 bases and V by 2 bases; bases with no gene match: 3. Per the germline V gene, CDR1 is SGHRS and CDR2 is YFSETQ. CDR3 length equals 16 residues. CDR3 DNA: TGCGCCAGCAGCTTTGGACTAGCGGGGACCACCGGGGAGCTGTTTTTT. Translation: CASSFGLAGTTGELFF.

The chain joins TRBV9 to TRBJ1-5; D is unclear. Per germline, CDR1 SGDLS and CDR2 YYNGEE. With 0 bases removed from V and 2 bases from J, the gap between germline ends came to 6 bases. This CDR3 has 14 amino acids. CDR3 DNA sequence: TGTGCCAGCAGCGTAGGCGGAGGCAATCAGCCCCAGCATTTT. Its protein product is CASSVGGGNQPQHF.

The V call is TRBV6-5, the J call TRBJ2-5; tentatively, D is TRBD2 (6 bases). The CDR3 contains 16 residues. The V and J ends lost 1 base and 0 bases respectively, with 12 bases between them. Per germline, CDR1 MNHEY and CDR2 SVGAGI. CDR3 region: CASSYFVSGYQETQYF. CDR3 bases: TGTGCCAGCAGTTACTTTGTGAGCGGGTACCAAGAGACCCAGTACTTC.

Many counts were recorded for this clonotype. This chain uses TRBV7-9 with TRBJ2-7; the match to TRBD1 covers 8 bases. V was clipped by 6 bases and J by 0 bases; unmatched bases: 4. CDR3 length equals 14 residues. Germline-derived CDR1 and CDR2 are SEHNR and FQNEAQ (reference sequence). The chain's CDR3 is CASRPGTGSYEQYF. Here the CDR3 DNA reads TGTGCCAGCAGACCCGGGACAGGCTCCTACGAGCAGTACTTC.

This clonotype was observed a handful of times. The gene calls are TRBV10-3 and TRBJ1-1; 7 nucleotides agree with TRBD1. The CDR3 is 20 residues long. Trimming took 4 bases from V and 5 from J; bases not matched to a gene: 25. Germline CDR1 ENHRY, CDR2 SYGVKD. CDR3 in amino acids: CAISVLSLQLRQGRLTEAFF. In DNA form, the CDR3 reads TGTGCCATCAGTGTTCTCTCCCTCCAACTAAGACAGGGAAGATTGACTGAAGCTTTCTTT.

At least ten counts were recorded for this clonotype. This chain links TRBV4-3 with TRBJ1-1, with no clear D. The CDR3 has 14 amino acids. V gave up 0 bases and J gave up 0 bases, with 5 bases separating them. CDR1 is LGHNA, CDR2 YSLEER, per germline. CDR3 sequence (DNA): TGCGCCAGCAGCCAAGATGGATTGAACACTGAAGCTTTCTTT. It yields the protein CASSQDGLNTEAFF.

The sample holds a few counts of this clonotype. V is TRBV6-2 or TRBV6-3 and J is TRBJ2-7; D not certain. The germline CDR1 and CDR2 sequences are MNHEY and SVGEGT. Trimming shortened V by 4 bases and J by 6 bases, and 10 bases separated the two germline ends. The CDR3 length is 12 residues. DNA for the CDR3: TGTGCCAGCAGTTCCCACGCGGTCGAGCAGTACTTC. As protein: CASSSHAVEQYF.

The gene calls are TRBV7-8 and TRBJ1-5; no clear D. CDR1 and CDR2 from the germline V gene are SGHVS and FQNEAQ. V lost 0 bases, J lost 8 bases, and 8 bases lay in between. The CDR3 is made up of 13 amino acids. The CDR3 reads CASSLAGLKPQHF. The CDR3 nucleotides are TGTGCCAGCAGCTTAGCAGGACTGAAGCCCCAGCATTTT.

The chain couples TRBV20-1 to TRBJ2-5; 11 positions agree with TRBD2. CDR1 is DFQATT, CDR2 SNEGSKA, per germline (reference sequence). V was pared by 6 bases and J by 2 bases, with 8 bases of the junction left unmatched. This CDR3 spans 15 amino acids. Here the CDR3 DNA reads TGCAGTGCCGATCCGGGACTAGCGGATCAAGAGACCCAGTACTTC. Its protein is CSADPGLADQETQYF.

This chain joins TRBV5-1 and TRBJ2-3; D remains ambiguous. With 8 bases removed from V and 6 bases from J, the gap between germline ends came to 19 bases. Germline lookup yields CDR1 SGHRS and CDR2 YFSETQ. This CDR3 is 14 amino acids long. CDR3 nucleotides: TGCGCCAGTGGACCGAGTTATCTCGAGGATACGCAGTATTTT. Amino acids: CASGPSYLEDTQYF.

The chain combines TRBV9 with TRBJ2-7; TRBD1 matches at 9 bases. The CDR3 extends over 15 amino acids. The germline V gene encodes CDR1 SGDLS and CDR2 YYNGEE. The V and J ends lost 0 bases and 7 bases, in that order; junction bases with no gene match: 8. CDR3 coding DNA: TGTGCCAGCAGCGTAGTTCCGACAGGGGGTCGGGAGCAGTACTTC. Protein sequence: CASSVVPTGGREQYF.

In its sample, this clonotype was seen many times. The CDR3 coding sequence is TGTGCCAGCAGCGTAGTGGCAGGGGAAAATGAAAAACTGTTTTTT. It is translated as CASSVVAGENEKLFF. The V call is TRBV9, the J call TRBJ1-4; the D gene is possibly TRBD1 (6 bases). The V end was cut by 0 bases, the J end by 5 bases, with 11 bases between. This CDR3 has 15 amino acids. Germline CDR1 is SGDLS and CDR2 is YYNGEE.

J is TRBJ1-5 and V is TRBV20-1; 9 positions match TRBD1. CDR3 length: 14 amino acids. CDR1 and CDR2 from the germline V gene are DFQATT and SNEGSKA (reference sequence). V shed 5 bases and J 0 bases; nucleotides not matched to a gene: 2. The CDR3 here is CSAGTGYSNQPQHF. CDR3 nucleotides: TGCAGTGCTGGGACAGGGTATAGCAATCAGCCCCAGCATTTT.

The rearrangement joins TRBV28 to TRBJ2-3; 13 bases are a match to TRBD2. The CDR3 sequence is 15 residues long. Germline assignment: CDR1 MDHEN and CDR2 SYDVKM. The J segment lost 4 bases and the V segment lost 7 bases, leaving 5 bases of the junction unmatched. CDR3 bases: TGTGCCAGCACACCCGGACTAGCGGGGGCAGATACGCAGTATTTT. Translated: CASTPGLAGADTQYF.

The chain recombines TRBV10-3 with TRBJ2-1, with unresolved D. The V end was cut by 0 bases, the J end by 1 base, with 7 bases between. The germline gives CDR1 ENHRY, CDR2 SYGVKD. The CDR3 loop spans 15 amino acids. The CDR3 DNA reads as TGTGCCATCAGTGAGTCTATTGATTCCTACAATGAGCAGTTCTTC. This gives the protein CAISESIDSYNEQFF.

The chain has TRBV11-2 and TRBJ2-3; 11 bases line up with TRBD1. CDR1 and CDR2 (germline): SGHAT, FQNNGV. V gave up 2 bases and J gave up 3 bases; unmatched junction bases: 10. This CDR3 spans 18 amino acids. CDR3 sequence: CASSLYKRGQGATDTQYF. CDR3 sequence (DNA): TGTGCCAGCAGCTTATATAAGCGCGGACAGGGGGCGACAGATACGCAGTATTTT. The entire variable domain, with the rest obtained from reference TRBV11-2 and TRBJ2-3, is as follows: EAGVAQSPRYKIIEKRQSVAFWCNPISGHATLYWYQQILGQGPKLLIQFQNNGVVDDSQLPKDRFSAERLKGVDSTLKIQPAKLEDSAVYLCASSLYKRGQGATDTQYFGPGTRLTVL.

Only a few counts were recorded for this clonotype. This chain uses TRBV6-6 with TRBJ1-1; no firm D call. The germline V and J ends were trimmed by 2 bases and 7 bases, with 8 bases remaining between them. The V gene's germline CDR1 is MNHNY and CDR2 SVGAGI (reference sequence). There are 12 residues in the CDR3. CDR3 residues: CASSYEENEAFF. In DNA, the CDR3 is TGTGCCAGCAGTTACGAGGAGAATGAAGCTTTCTTT.